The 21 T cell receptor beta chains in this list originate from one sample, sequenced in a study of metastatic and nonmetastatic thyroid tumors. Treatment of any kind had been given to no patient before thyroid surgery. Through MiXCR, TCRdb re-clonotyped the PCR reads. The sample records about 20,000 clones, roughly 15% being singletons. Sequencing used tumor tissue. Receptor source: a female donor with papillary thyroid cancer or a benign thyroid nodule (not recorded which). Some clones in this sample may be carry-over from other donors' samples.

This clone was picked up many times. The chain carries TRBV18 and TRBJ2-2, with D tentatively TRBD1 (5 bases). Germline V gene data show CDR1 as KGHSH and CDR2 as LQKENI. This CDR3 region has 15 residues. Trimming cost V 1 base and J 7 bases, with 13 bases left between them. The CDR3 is CASSPLKGRSGELFF. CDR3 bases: TGTGCCAGCTCACCACTCAAGGGGCGCAGCGGGGAGCTGTTTTTT.

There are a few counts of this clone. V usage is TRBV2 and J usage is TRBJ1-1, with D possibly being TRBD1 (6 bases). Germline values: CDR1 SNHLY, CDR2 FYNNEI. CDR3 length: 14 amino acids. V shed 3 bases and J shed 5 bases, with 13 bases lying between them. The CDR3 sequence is CASSERGRVTEAFF. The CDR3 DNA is TGTGCCAGCAGTGAGCGGGGGCGCGTTACTGAAGCTTTCTTT.

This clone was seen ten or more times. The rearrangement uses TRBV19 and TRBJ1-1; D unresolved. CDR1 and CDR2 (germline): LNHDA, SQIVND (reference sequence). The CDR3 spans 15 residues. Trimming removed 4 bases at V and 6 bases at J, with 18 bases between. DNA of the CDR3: TGTGCCAGTAGTACAATGGTCCGAGTTAGGGCTGAAGCTTTCTTT. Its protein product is CASSTMVRVRAEAFF. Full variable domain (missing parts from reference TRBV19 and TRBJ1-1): DGGITQSPKYLFRKEGQNVTLSCEQNLNHDAMYWYRQDPGQGLRLIYYSQIVNDFQKGDIAEGYSVSREKKESFPLTVTSAQKNPTAFYLCASSTMVRVRAEAFFGQGTRLTVV.

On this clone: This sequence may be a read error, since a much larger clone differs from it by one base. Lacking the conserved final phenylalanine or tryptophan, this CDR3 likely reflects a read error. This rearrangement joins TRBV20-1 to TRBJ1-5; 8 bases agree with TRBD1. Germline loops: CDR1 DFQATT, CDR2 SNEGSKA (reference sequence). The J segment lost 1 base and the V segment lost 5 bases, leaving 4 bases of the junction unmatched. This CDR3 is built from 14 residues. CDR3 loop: CSAEGQGSNQPQHL. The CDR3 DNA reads TGCAGTGCTGAAGGACAGGGCAGCAATCAGCCCCAGCATTTG.

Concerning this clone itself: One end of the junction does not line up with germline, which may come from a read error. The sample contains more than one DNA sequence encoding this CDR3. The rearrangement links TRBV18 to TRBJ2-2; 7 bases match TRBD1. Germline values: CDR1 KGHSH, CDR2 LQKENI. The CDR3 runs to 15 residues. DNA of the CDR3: TGTGCCAGCTCAAGGACAGGAGTTAAGGCAGGGGAGCTGTTCTTT. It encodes CASSRTGVKAGELFF.

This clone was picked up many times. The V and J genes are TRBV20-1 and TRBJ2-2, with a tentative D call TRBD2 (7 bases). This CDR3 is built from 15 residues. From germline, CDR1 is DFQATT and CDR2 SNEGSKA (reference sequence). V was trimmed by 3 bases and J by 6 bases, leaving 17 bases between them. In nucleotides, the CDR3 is TGCAGTGCTAGTAGAACAGGGAGGGATGCCGGGGAGCTGTTTTTT. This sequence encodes CSASRTGRDAGELFF.

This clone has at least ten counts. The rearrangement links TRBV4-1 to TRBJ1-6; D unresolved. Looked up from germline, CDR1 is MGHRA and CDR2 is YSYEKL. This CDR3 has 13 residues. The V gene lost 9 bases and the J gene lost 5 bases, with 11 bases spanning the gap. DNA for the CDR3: TGCGCCAGTGGGCTATTCAATAATTCACCCCTCCACTTT. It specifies CASGLFNNSPLHF.

DNA for the CDR3: TGTGCCAGCGGACAGAGAAACTATGGCTACACCTTC. It is translated as CASGQRNYGYTF. The rearrangement links TRBV27 to TRBJ1-2; tentatively, D is TRBD1 (6 bases). Trimming removed 8 bases at V and 2 bases at J, with 9 bases between. This CDR3 comprises 12 residues. Per the germline V gene, CDR1 is MNHEY and CDR2 is SMNVEV (reference sequence).

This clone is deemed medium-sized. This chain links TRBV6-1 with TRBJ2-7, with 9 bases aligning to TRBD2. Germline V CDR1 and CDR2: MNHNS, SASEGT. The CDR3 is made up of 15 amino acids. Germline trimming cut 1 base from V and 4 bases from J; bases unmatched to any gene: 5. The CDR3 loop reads CASSEGGGRVYEQYF. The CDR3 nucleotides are TGTGCCAGCAGTGAAGGGGGCGGGAGGGTTTACGAGCAGTACTTC.

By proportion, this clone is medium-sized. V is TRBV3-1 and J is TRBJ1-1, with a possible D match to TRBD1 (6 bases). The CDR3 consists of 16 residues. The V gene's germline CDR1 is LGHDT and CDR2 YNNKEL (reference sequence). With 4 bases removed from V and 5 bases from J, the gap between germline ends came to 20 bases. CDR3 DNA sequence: TGTGCCAGCAGCCCTGGGGCGGGCAGGGGTCAGACTGAAGCTTTCTTT. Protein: CASSPGAGRGQTEAFF.

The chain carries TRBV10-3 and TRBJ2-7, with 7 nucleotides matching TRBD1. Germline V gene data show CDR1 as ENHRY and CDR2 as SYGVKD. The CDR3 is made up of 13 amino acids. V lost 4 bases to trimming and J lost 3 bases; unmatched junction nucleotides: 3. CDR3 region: CAISGDRYYEQYF. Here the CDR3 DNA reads TGTGCCATCAGTGGGGACAGATACTACGAGCAGTACTTC.

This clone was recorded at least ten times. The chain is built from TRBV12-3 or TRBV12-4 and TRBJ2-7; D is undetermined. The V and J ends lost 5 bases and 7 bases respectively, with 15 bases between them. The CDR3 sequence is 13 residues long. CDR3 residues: CASSADGSQEQYF. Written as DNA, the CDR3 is TGTGCCAGCAGTGCGGACGGATCTCAGGAGCAGTACTTC.

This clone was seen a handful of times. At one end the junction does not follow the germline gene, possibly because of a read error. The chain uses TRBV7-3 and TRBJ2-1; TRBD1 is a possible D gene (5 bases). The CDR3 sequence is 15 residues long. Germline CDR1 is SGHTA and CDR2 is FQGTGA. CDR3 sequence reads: CASSTSVGPYNEQFF. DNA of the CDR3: TGTGCCAGCAGCACCAGCGTGGGGCCGTACAATGAGCAATTCTTC.

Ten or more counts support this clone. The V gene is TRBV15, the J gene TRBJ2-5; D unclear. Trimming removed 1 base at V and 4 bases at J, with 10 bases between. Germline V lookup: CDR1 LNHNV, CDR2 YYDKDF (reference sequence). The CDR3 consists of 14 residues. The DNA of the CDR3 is TGTGCCACCAGCAGAGTGGGCAGTGGAGAGACCCAGTACTTC. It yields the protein CATSRVGSGETQYF.

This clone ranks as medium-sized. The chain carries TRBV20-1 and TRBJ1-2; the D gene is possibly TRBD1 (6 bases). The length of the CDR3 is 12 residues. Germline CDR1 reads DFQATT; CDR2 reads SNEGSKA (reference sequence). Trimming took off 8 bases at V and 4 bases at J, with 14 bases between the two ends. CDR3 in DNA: TGCAGTTGCCGGACAGAGATCTATGGCTACACCTTC. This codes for CSCRTEIYGYTF.

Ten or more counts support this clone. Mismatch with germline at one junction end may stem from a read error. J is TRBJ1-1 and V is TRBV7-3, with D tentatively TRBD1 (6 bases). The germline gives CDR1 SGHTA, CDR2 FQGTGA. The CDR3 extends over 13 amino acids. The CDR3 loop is CASSRDTDTEVFF. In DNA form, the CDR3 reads TGTGCCAGCAGCCGGGACACCGACACTGAAGTTTTCTTT.

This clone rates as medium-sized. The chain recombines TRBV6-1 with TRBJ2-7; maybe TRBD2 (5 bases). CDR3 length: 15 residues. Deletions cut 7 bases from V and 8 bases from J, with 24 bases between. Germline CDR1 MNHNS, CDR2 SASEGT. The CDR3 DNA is TGTGCCAGCACCCCATCAGTGGGGAGCTTTTCAAAGCAGTACTTC. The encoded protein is CASTPSVGSFSKQYF.

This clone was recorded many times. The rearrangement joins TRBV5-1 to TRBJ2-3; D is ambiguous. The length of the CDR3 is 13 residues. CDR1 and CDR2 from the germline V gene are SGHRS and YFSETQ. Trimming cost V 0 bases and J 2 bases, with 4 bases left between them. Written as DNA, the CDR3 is TGCGCCAGCAGCTTGGTTCCCACAGATACGCAGTATTTT. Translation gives CASSLVPTDTQYF. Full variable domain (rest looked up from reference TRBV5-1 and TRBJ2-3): KAGVTQTPRYLIKTRGQQVTLSCSPISGHRSVSWYQQTPGQGLQFLFEYFSETQRNKGNFPGRFSGRQFSNSRSEMNVSTLELGDSALYLCASSLVPTDTQYFGPGTRLTVL.

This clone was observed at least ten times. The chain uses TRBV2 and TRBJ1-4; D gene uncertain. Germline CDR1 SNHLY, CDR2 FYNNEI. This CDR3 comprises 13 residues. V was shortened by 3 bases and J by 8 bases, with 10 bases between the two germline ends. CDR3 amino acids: CASSDEAWEKLFF. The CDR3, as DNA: TGTGCCAGCAGTGATGAGGCTTGGGAAAAACTGTTTTTT.

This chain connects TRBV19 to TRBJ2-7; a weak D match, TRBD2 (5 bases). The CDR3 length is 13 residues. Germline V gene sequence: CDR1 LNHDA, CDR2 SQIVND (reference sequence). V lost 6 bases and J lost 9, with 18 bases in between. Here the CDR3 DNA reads TGTGCCAGTAGAGGCGAGGGAAGTGTCAGGCAGTACTTC. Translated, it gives CASRGEGSVRQYF. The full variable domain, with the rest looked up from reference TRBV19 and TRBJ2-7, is DGGITQSPKYLFRKEGQNVTLSCEQNLNHDAMYWYRQDPGQGLRLIYYSQIVNDFQKGDIAEGYSVSREKKESFPLTVTSAQKNPTAFYLCASRGEGSVRQYFGPGTRLTVT.

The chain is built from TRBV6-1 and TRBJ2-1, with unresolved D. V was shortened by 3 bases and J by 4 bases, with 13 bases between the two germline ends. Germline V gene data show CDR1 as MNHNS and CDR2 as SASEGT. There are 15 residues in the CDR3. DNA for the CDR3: TGTGCCAGCAGTGACACCGTTGGGTATTACAATGAGCAGTTCTTC. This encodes CASSDTVGYYNEQFF.